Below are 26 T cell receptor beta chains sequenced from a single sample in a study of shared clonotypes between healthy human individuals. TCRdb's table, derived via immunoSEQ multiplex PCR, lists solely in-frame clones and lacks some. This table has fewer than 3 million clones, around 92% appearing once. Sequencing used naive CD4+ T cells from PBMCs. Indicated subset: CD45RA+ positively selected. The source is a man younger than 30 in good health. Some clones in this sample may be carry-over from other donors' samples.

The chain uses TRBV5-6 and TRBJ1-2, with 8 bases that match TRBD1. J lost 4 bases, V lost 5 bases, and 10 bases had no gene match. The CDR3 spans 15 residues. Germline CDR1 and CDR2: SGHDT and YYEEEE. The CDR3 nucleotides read TGTGCCAGCAGACTCATGGACAGGGACGGCTATGGCTACACCTTC. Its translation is CASRLMDRDGYGYTF.

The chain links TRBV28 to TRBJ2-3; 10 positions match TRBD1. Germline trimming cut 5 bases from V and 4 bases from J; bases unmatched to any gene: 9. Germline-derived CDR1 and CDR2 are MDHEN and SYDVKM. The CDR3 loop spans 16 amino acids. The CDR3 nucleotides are TGTGCCAGCAGTAAGGCCGGGACAGGGGTTGCAGATACGCAGTATTTT. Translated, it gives CASSKAGTGVADTQYF.

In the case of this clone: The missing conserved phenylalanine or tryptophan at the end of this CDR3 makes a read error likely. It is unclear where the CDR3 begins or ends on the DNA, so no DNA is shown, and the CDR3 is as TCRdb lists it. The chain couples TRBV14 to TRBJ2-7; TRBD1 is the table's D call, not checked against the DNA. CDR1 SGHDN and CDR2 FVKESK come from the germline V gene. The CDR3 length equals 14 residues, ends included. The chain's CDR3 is CASSQYQETGTAPR.

The CDR3 nucleotides read TGTGCCAGCTCACCAGATCCCGGCTCGGGAAACACCATATATTTT. It encodes CASSPDPGSGNTIYF. J is TRBJ1-3 and V is TRBV18; no reliable D call. This CDR3 spans 15 amino acids. Germline CDR1 reads KGHSH; CDR2 reads LQKENI. The V end lost 2 bases, the J end lost 4 bases, and 12 bases lay between the germline ends.

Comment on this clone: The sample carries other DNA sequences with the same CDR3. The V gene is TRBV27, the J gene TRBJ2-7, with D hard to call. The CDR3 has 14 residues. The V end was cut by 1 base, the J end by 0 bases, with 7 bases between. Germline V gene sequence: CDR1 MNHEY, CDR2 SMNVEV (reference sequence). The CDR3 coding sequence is TGTGCCAGCAGTTTATTCGGACGCTCCTACGAGCAGTACTTC. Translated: CASSLFGRSYEQYF.

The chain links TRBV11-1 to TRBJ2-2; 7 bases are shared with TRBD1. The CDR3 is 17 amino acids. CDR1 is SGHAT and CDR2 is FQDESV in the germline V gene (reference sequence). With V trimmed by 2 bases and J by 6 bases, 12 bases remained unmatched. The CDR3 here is CASSLSQTGKGSGELFF. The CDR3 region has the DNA TGTGCCAGCAGCTTAAGTCAGACAGGGAAGGGCTCCGGGGAGCTGTTTTTT. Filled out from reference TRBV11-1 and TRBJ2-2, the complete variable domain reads EAEVAQSPRYKITEKSQAVAFWCDPISGHATLYWYRQILGQGPELLVQFQDESVVDDSQLPKDRFSAERLKGVDSTLKIQPAELGDSAMYLCASSLSQTGKGSGELFFGEGSRLTVL.

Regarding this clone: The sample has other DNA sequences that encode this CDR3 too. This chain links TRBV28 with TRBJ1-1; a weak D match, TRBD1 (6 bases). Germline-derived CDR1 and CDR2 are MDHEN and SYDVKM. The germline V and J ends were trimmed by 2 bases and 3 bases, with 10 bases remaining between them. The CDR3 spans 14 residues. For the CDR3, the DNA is TGTGCCAGCAGTTTAGGGGGGGCGGACACTGAAGCTTTCTTT. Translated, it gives CASSLGGADTEAFF.

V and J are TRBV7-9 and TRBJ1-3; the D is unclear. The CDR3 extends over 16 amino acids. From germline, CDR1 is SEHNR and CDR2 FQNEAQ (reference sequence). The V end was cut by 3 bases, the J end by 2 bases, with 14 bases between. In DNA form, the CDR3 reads TGTGCCAGCAGCTTGAAGGCTTCGACGGCTGGAAACACCATATATTTT. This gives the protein CASSLKASTAGNTIYF.

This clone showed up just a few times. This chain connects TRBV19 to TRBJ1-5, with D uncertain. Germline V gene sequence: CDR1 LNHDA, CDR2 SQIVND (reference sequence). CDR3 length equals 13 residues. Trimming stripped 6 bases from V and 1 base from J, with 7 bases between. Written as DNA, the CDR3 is TGTGCCAGTAGACATAAGAGCAATCAGCCCCAGCATTTT. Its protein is CASRHKSNQPQHF.

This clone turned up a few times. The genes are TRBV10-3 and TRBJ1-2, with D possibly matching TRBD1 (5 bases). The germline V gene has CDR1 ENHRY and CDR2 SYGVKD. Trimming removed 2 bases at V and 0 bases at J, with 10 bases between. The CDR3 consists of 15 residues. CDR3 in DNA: TGTGCCATCAGTGAGGGTTGGGGGGCTAACTATGGCTACACCTTC. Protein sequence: CAISEGWGANYGYTF.

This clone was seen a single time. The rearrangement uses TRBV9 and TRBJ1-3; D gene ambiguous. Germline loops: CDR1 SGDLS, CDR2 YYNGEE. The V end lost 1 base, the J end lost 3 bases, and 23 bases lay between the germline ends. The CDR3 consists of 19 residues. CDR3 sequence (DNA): TGTGCCAGCAGCGTAAACCCCCGTTCCGGGCGCGTTGGTGGAAACACCATATATTTT. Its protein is CASSVNPRSGRVGGNTIYF.

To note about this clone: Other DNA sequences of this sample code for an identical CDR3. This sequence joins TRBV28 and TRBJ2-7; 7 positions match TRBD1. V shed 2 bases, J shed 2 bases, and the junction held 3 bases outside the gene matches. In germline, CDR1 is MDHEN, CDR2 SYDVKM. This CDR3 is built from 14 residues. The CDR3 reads CASSLGTATYEQYF. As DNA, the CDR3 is TGTGCCAGCAGTTTAGGGACAGCCACCTACGAGCAGTACTTC. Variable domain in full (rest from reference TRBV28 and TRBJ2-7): DVKVTQSSRYLVKRTGEKVFLECVQDMDHENMFWYRQDPGLGLRLIYFSYDVKMKEKGDIPEGYSVSREKKERFSLILESASTNQTSMYLCASSLGTATYEQYFGPGTRLTVT.

CDR3 sequence (DNA): TGTGCCAGCAGCGTACTACAGGGCGCCTACACCTTC. It specifies CASSVLQGAYTF. The chain uses TRBV7-9 and TRBJ1-2; possible D gene TRBD1, 6 bases. CDR1 SEHNR and CDR2 FQNEAQ come from the germline V gene (reference sequence). V lost 5 bases to trimming and J lost 10 bases, with 14 bases between them. The length of the CDR3 is 12 residues.

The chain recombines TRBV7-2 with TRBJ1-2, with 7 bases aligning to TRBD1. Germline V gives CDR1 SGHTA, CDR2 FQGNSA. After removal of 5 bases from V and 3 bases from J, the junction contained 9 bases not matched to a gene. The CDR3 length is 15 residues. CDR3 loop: CASSPRPTGDYGYTF. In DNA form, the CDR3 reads TGTGCCAGCAGCCCCCGACCTACAGGGGACTATGGCTACACCTTC.

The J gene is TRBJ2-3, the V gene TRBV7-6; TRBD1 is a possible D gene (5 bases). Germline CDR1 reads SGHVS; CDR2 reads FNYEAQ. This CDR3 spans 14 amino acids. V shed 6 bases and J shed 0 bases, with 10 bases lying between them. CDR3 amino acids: CASRSAGSTDTQYF. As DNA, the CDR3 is TGTGCCAGCAGGTCAGCAGGGAGCACAGATACGCAGTATTTT.

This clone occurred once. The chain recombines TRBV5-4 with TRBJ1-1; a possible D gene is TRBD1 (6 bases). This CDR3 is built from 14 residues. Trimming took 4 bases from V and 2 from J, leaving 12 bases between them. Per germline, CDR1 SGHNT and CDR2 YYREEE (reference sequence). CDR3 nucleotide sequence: TGTGCCAGCAGCCGGAAACAGGGTAACACTGAAGCTTTCTTT. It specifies CASSRKQGNTEAFF. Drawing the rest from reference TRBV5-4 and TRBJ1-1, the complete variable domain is ETGVTQSPTHLIKTRGQQVTLRCSSQSGHNTVSWYQQALGQGPQFIFQYYREEENGRGNFPPRFSGLQFPNYSSELNVNALELDDSALYLCASSRKQGNTEAFFGQGTRLTVV.

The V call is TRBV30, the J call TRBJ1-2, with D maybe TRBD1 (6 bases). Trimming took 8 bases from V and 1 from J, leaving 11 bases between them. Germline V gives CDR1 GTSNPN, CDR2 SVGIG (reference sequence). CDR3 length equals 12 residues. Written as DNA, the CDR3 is TGTGCCGAGGGGGGGGATAACTATGGCTACACCTTC. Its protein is CAEGGDNYGYTF.

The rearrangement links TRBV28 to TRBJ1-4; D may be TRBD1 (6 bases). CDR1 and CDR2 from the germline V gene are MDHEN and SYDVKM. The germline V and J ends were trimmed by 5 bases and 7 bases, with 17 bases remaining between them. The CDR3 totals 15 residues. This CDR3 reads CASSRRGGRVEKLFF. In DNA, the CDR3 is TGTGCCAGCAGTCGAAGGGGGGGTCGCGTTGAAAAACTGTTTTTT.

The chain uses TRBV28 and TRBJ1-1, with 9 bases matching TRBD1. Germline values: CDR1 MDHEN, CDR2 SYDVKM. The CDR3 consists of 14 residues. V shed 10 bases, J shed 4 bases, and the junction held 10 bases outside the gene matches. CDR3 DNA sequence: TGTGCCACCTTGGACAGGGGATTGGCCACTGAAGCTTTCTTT. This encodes CATLDRGLATEAFF.

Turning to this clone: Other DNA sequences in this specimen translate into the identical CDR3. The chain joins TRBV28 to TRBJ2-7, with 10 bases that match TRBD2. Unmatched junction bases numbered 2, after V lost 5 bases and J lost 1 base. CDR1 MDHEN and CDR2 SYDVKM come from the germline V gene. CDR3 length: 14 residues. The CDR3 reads CASSRLAGSYEQYF. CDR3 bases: TGTGCCAGCAGTCGACTAGCGGGTTCCTACGAGCAGTACTTC.

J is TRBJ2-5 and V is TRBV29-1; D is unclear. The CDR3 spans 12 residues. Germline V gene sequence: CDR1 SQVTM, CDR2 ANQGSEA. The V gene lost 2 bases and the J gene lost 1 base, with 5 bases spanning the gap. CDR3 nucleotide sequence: TGCAGCGTTGAACAGCCCCAAGAGACCCAGTACTTC. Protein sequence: CSVEQPQETQYF.

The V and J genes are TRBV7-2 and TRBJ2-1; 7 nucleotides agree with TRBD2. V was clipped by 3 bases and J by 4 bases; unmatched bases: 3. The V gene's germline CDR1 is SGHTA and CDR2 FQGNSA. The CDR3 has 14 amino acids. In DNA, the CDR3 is TGTGCCAGCAGCTTTATAGCGGGTTACAATGAGCAGTTCTTC. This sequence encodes CASSFIAGYNEQFF.

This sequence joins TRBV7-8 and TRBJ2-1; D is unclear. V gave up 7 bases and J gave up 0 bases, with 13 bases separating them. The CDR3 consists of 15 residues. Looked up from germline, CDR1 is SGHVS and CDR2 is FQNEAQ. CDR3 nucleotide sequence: TGTGCCAGCATCCTGGCCCAGAGCTCCTACAATGAGCAGTTCTTC. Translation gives CASILAQSSYNEQFF.

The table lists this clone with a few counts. The CDR3 bases are TGTGCCAGTAGCACAACAGGGGGCAGATACACTGAAGCTTTCTTT. Amino acids: CASSTTGGRYTEAFF. The gene calls are TRBV19 and TRBJ1-1, with 9 nucleotides matching TRBD1. V gave up 6 bases and J gave up 3 bases; unmatched junction bases: 8. This CDR3 spans 15 amino acids. The V gene's germline CDR1 is LNHDA and CDR2 SQIVND (reference sequence).

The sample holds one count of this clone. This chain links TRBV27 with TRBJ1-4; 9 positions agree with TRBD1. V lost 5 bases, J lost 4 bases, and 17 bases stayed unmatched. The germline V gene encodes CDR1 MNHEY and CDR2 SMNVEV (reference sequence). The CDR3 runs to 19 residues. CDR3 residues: CASSLHRGRGGGGNEKLFF. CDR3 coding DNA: TGTGCCAGCAGTCTCCACAGGGGGCGCGGTGGTGGAGGTAATGAAAAACTGTTTTTT.

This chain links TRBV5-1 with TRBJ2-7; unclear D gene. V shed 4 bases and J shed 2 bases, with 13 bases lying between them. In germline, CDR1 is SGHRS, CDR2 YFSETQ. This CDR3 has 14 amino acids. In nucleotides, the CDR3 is TGCGCCAGCAGCCCGGACGCACAAACCTACGAGCAGTACTTC. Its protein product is CASSPDAQTYEQYF.